The 18 T cell receptor beta chains reported below all come from one sample, sequenced in a study of HIV-infected children after antiretroviral therapy interruption. The sample's treatment: PENTA 11 planned treatment interruption arm or continuous ART arm. A 3' RACE protocol on RNA, with unique molecular identifiers, produced the TCR library. TCRdb re-derived calls from the 3' RACE reads in MiXCR, one entry per CDR3 protein. This table holds some 90,000 distinct CDR3 sequences, approximately 6.9% found once. The sequencing used CD45RA+ CD4+ T cells from PBMCs, pooled from several time points, collected from a donor given antiretroviral therapy, either interrupted or continuous. Subset in this sample: naive CD4+ CD45RA+ CD45RO- T cells. The receptors stem from a pool of human donors with HIV.

This clonotype has ten or more counts. The chain joins TRBV12-3 or TRBV12-4 to TRBJ2-2; no clear D gene. The V end lost 5 bases, the J end lost 0 bases, and 13 bases lay between the germline ends. The CDR3 spans 16 residues. In DNA form, the CDR3 reads TGTGCCAGCAGTAAACAGAGCCTAACGAACACCGGGGAGCTGTTTTTT. Translation: CASSKQSLTNTGELFF.

This clonotype has a count of ten or more. The chain combines TRBV10-3 with TRBJ2-1, with no clear D. The CDR3 length is 13 residues. CDR1 and CDR2 (germline): ENHRY, SYGVKD. Trimming cost V 2 bases and J 4 bases, with 6 bases left between them. The CDR3 sequence is CAISETPYNEQFF. The CDR3 DNA sequence: TGTGCCATCAGTGAGACACCTTACAATGAGCAGTTCTTC.

J is TRBJ2-3 and V is TRBV24-1, with 9 bases identical to TRBD1. This CDR3 is 15 amino acids long. CDR1 is KGHDR, CDR2 SFDVKD, per germline. The V segment lost 4 bases and the J segment 4 bases; nucleotides outside the gene matches: 5. The CDR3 loop is CATSDSNRGPDTQYF. The CDR3 region has the DNA TGTGCCACCAGTGACTCCAACAGGGGGCCAGATACGCAGTATTTT.

This clonotype was seen more than once but under ten times. The chain links TRBV20-1 to TRBJ2-3; D not resolved. The germline V gene encodes CDR1 DFQATT and CDR2 SNEGSKA (reference sequence). This CDR3 comprises 12 residues. V was clipped by 6 bases and J by 5 bases, with 12 bases between them. The CDR3 region has the DNA TGCAGTGCACCCGACTGGGGAGATACGCAGTATTTT. Translating it yields CSAPDWGDTQYF.

This clonotype appeared many times. The chain combines TRBV4-2 with TRBJ1-1, with D perhaps TRBD1 (5 bases). CDR1 is LGHNA and CDR2 is YNFKEQ in the germline V gene. The CDR3 length is 14 residues. V lost 3 bases, J lost 1 base, and 9 bases lay in between. The CDR3, as DNA: TGTGCCAGCAGCCACCCGACAGCGAACACTGAAGCTTTCTTT. Its protein product is CASSHPTANTEAFF.

This clonotype has ten or more counts. This chain joins TRBV29-1 and TRBJ2-7; 7 positions agree with TRBD2. The germline CDR1 and CDR2 sequences are SQVTM and ANQGSEA. J was trimmed by 1 base and V by 7 bases; bases with no gene match: 7. The CDR3 is 13 amino acids. The CDR3 region is CSARWEGSYEQYF. The CDR3 bases are TGCAGCGCCCGGTGGGAGGGTTCCTACGAGCAGTACTTC.

Concerning this clonotype: This may stem from a read error, because a much larger clone lies one nucleotide away. The chain combines TRBV5-1 with TRBJ2-5, with 8 bases matching TRBD1. V shed 3 bases, J shed 5 bases, and the junction held 0 bases outside the gene matches. This CDR3 is 12 amino acids long. Germline V gene sequence: CDR1 SGHRS, CDR2 YFSETQ. The CDR3 DNA reads as TGCGCCAGCAGCTGGACAGGGGAGACCCAGTACTTC. This gives the protein CASSWTGETQYF.

This clonotype appeared many times. The rearrangement uses TRBV6-5 and TRBJ1-2, with a possible D match to TRBD1 (6 bases). The CDR3 spans 16 residues. The germline V gene has CDR1 MNHEY and CDR2 SVGAGI. Trimming pared 1 base from V and 2 bases from J, leaving 14 bases between. This CDR3 reads CASSYFVGARNYGYTF. The CDR3 DNA sequence: TGTGCCAGCAGTTACTTCGTGGGGGCCCGAAACTATGGCTACACCTTC.

This clonotype was seen a few times. In DNA form, the CDR3 reads TGCAGTGCCTTAGCGGGACAGCTCAATCAGCCCCAGCATTTT. Amino acids: CSALAGQLNQPQHF. The chain carries TRBV20-1 and TRBJ1-5; the match to TRBD1 covers 7 bases. This CDR3 has 14 residues. Germline V CDR1 and CDR2: DFQATT, SNEGSKA (reference sequence). The V and J ends lost 6 bases and 3 bases, in that order; junction bases with no gene match: 8.

The table lists this clonotype with many counts. The chain carries TRBV5-4 and TRBJ2-5; D may be TRBD2 (5 bases). With 0 bases removed from V and 6 bases from J, the gap between germline ends came to 15 bases. There are 15 residues in the CDR3. Per the germline V gene, CDR1 is SGHNT and CDR2 is YYREEE (reference sequence). The CDR3 loop is CASSLAPSRRQTQYF. The CDR3 coding sequence is TGTGCCAGCAGCTTGGCCCCCTCGAGGAGGCAGACCCAGTACTTC.

The rearrangement uses TRBV10-2 and TRBJ2-3; 13 nucleotides align to TRBD2. CDR1 and CDR2 (germline): WSHSY, SAAADI. The CDR3 covers 17 residues. V shed 1 base and J 2 bases; nucleotides not matched to a gene: 3. CDR3 coding DNA: TGCGCCAGCAGTGAGTGGGGACTAGCGGGGCTCACAGATACGCAGTATTTT. Translating it yields CASSEWGLAGLTDTQYF.

There are many counts of this clonotype. The chain has TRBV3-1 and TRBJ2-1, with 8 positions matching TRBD2. Germline V gene data show CDR1 as LGHDT and CDR2 as YNNKEL (reference sequence). This CDR3 is built from 16 residues. V shed 1 base, J shed 9 bases, and the junction held 11 bases outside the gene matches. In DNA form, the CDR3 reads TGTGCCAGCAGCCAAGTTGGCGGGAGGTCGGTATCTGAGCAGTTCTTC. Translation: CASSQVGGRSVSEQFF.

This clonotype was seen repeatedly, ten times or more. The chain has TRBV10-3 and TRBJ2-7; the D gene is possibly TRBD1 (7 bases). Germline V lookup: CDR1 ENHRY, CDR2 SYGVKD. With 7 bases removed from V and 3 bases from J, the gap between germline ends came to 28 bases. The CDR3 consists of 18 residues. Written as DNA, the CDR3 is TGTGCCATCAAGGCGGCGGGACGACAGGGAGTCAGAGACTACGAGCAGTACTTC. This gives the protein CAIKAAGRQGVRDYEQYF.

In this sample, this clonotype turned up many times. The rearrangement joins TRBV19 to TRBJ1-2; 7 nucleotides align to TRBD1. The CDR3 totals 13 residues. Germline V gene data show CDR1 as LNHDA and CDR2 as SQIVND (reference sequence). Trimming took 5 bases from V and 5 from J; bases not matched to a gene: 5. The CDR3 spells CASSGRDRYGYTF. DNA for the CDR3: TGTGCCAGTAGTGGCCGGGACAGATATGGCTACACCTTC.

This clonotype was detected ten times or more. The gene calls are TRBV2 and TRBJ2-1; possibly TRBD2 for D (5 bases). This CDR3 comprises 15 residues. Germline V CDR1 and CDR2: SNHLY, FYNNEI. The V gene lost 7 bases and the J gene lost 5 bases, with 18 bases spanning the gap. DNA for the CDR3: TGTGCCAGCATGCCGGGGAGTTATTGGGACAATGAGCAGTTCTTC. This translates into CASMPGSYWDNEQFF.

This clonotype was recorded at least ten times. The chain uses TRBV7-9 and TRBJ2-1; the D is unclear. V lost 5 bases and J 9 bases, leaving 8 bases between the germline ends. This CDR3 spans 11 amino acids. Germline V gene sequence: CDR1 SEHNR, CDR2 FQNEAQ (reference sequence). CDR3 nucleotides: TGTGCCAGCAGCCTGTTGAGTGAGCAGTTCTTC. Translated: CASSLLSEQFF.

This clonotype has at least ten counts. This chain links TRBV11-2 with TRBJ2-1, with 12 bases identical to TRBD2. The CDR3 spans 16 residues. Trimming removed 5 bases from V and 4 bases from J; junction bases left unmatched: 6. The germline V gene has CDR1 SGHAT and CDR2 FQNNGV. CDR3 protein: CASSRGLAGYYNEQFF. The DNA of the CDR3 is TGTGCCAGCAGCCGCGGACTAGCGGGGTATTACAATGAGCAGTTCTTC. The variable domain in full, completed from reference TRBV11-2 and TRBJ2-1, reads EAGVAQSPRYKIIEKRQSVAFWCNPISGHATLYWYQQILGQGPKLLIQFQNNGVVDDSQLPKDRFSAERLKGVDSTLKIQPAKLEDSAVYLCASSRGLAGYYNEQFFGPGTRLTVL.

Ten or more counts support this clonotype. V gene TRBV29-1 combines with J gene TRBJ1-2; TRBD1 matches 9 bases. Germline V lookup: CDR1 SQVTM, CDR2 ANQGSEA. V lost 7 bases to trimming and J lost 4 bases; unmatched junction nucleotides: 7. This CDR3 has 13 residues. The CDR3 DNA is TGCAGCGCCGTGGACAGGGGCTCCTATGGCTACACCTTC. It yields the protein CSAVDRGSYGYTF.